Here is one T cell receptor (beta chain) with its context. Its specific antigen is unknown. Within one base of it there is no much larger clone, and no base qualities were kept. Taken with the paper, the label for treatment or condition translates to: approximately nine-day PBMC culture with coronavirus spike peptide pools or control peptides (ViraFEST assay). To expand antigen-specific T cells with peptide pools and then pick out the expanded clonotypes through TCR sequencing, the study relied on the ViraFEST assay. The convalescent patients' positive SARS-CoV-2 PCR tests were from March to December 2020, which was before the Alpha, Beta and Delta variants emerged in the United States. PBMCs were cultured at approximately 2 million per well in IMDM supplemented with roughly 5% human AB serum and about 9.6 IU/ml IL-2, with approximately 9.2 ug/ml peptide pools added. On days 3 and 7, half of the culture medium was replaced with fresh IL-2-containing medium. After 10 to 11 days of culture, CD4+ T cells were isolated by negative selection using the EasySep CD4+ T cell isolation kit. Ficoll-Paque Plus gradient centrifugation was used to isolate PBMCs from whole blood, and the isolated PBMCs were then either used fresh or cryopreserved at -140C. Each culture condition was generally run in triplicate wells.

The data originate from a study of vaccination and CD4 T cells after COVID-19 (dated by TCRdb to the early 2020s). Looking at the study overall: Convalescent patients had a positive SARS-CoV-2 result on nasal swab PCR, and of these patients, several had mild disease and one had severe disease. The cultures were stimulated with overlapping spike peptide pools from SARS-CoV-2 and from the common cold coronaviruses HCoV-NL63, HCoV-OC43 and HCoV-229E. The convalescent cohort comprised six males and four females, including two Hispanic individuals, seven Caucasians, two Asians and one multiracial person. Each participant got two doses of either the Pfizer-BioNTech BNT162b2 vaccine (n=8) or the Moderna mRNA-1273 vaccine (n=2). Control cultures used a CEFX viral epitope pool as positive control, an HIV-1 Nef peptide pool as negative control, or no peptide. The time from the second vaccine dose to post-vaccine blood sampling had a median of 72 days and ranged from about 14 to 250 days. Post-COVID blood samples were collected from convalescent patients a median of around 96 days after diagnosis, with a range of about 30 to 161 days. The spike-specific CD4+ TCR repertoire was compared before and after mRNA vaccination in nine to ten COVID-19 convalescent patients and a handful of infection-naive healthy vaccine recipients. Study-wide conclusions, independent of this receptor: Nearly all vaccine-specific clones in convalescent patients (304 of 307) were mono-reactive for SARS-CoV-2 spike rather than cross-reactive with common cold coronaviruses. Although the median number of SARS-CoV-2-reactive clonotypes went up from 21 after infection to roughly 40 after vaccination, the increase was not significant. Among convalescent patients, a median 86.3% of the SARS-CoV-2-reactive clones seen after vaccination appeared only after vaccination, which suggests priming specific to the vaccine. The study included relatively few convalescent patients and did not analyze early timepoints after natural infection.

For this chain, trimming is 3 bases at the V end and 1 base at the J end, and the number of junction bases without a gene match is 11. The CDR3 numbers 19 residues from cysteine through phenylalanine. The DNA shown is the 57-base CDR3, in frame from base 1. Taken from the germline V gene, the CDR1 and CDR2 loops are MNHNS and SASEGT. The library relied on PCR. DNA from cultured CD4+ T cells was subjected to TCR sequencing with the Oncomine TCR Beta short-read assay at the Johns Hopkins FTIC core. The QIAamp micro DNA kit was used to extract genomic DNA from the cultured CD4+ T cells. Oncomine TCR Beta libraries from cultured CD4+ T cells were pooled with unique dual indexes and sequenced on an Illumina iSeq 100. The study's own analysis went as follows. Non-productive sequences were removed, and CDR3s not starting with C, not ending with F or W, or shorter than 7 amino acids were discarded. Antigen-specific clonotypes were identified using the MANAFEST web application through comparison of peptide-stimulated wells with reference and other culture wells. Positive clones required FDR below 0.05, an odds ratio above 5, and productive frequency above 0.1% in at least two of three replicate wells. Cross-reactive clonotypes were defined as significantly expanded in both SARS-CoV-2 spike wells and at least one common cold coronavirus spike condition. Similarity between CDR3 sequences was evaluated in R version 3.6.1 using Levenshtein distances (stringdist) and unrooted phylogenetic trees (ape). TCRdb handled the public reads itself, with Q25 trimming in fastp and clone calling in MiXCR, and kept productive beta chains. Records with the same CDR3 protein are collapsed into one entry carrying the most frequent genes and DNA. TCRdb's processing, not the study's, gives the V and J calls here. Here the sample has under 25,000 distinct CDR3 sequences; roughly two fifths occur a single time. The leading ten clones occupy 26% of the sample.

The sequence links TRBV6-1 to TRBJ2-5; TRBD2 fits 13 bases in the junction. This specimen was CD4+ T cells from blood, cultured in vitro, taken before SARS-CoV-2 vaccination. The source is a human donor who had recovered from COVID-19. The DNA sequence is as follows: TGTGCCAGCAGTGACGTGACTAGCGGGGGGCTAACCGCCCAAGAGACCCAGTACTTC. Its amino acids are CASSDVTSGGLTAQETQYF.